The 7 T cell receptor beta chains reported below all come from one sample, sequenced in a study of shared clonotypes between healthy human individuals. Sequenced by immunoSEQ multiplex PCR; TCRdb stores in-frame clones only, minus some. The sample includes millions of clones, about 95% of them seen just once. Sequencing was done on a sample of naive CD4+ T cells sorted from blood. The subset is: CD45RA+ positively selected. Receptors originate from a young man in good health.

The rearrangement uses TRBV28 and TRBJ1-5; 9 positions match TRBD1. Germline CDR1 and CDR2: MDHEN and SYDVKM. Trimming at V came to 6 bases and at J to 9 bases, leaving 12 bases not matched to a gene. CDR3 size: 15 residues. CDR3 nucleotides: TGTGCCAGCAGCCTCGCGGGACAGGGACTTGGGCCCCAGCATTTT. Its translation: CASSLAGQGLGPQHF.

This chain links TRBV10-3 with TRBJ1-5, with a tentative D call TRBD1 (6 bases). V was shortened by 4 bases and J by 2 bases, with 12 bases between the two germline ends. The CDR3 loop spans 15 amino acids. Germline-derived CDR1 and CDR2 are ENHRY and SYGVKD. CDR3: CAISGTVWGNQPQHF. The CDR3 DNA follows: TGTGCCATCAGTGGGACAGTCTGGGGCAATCAGCCCCAGCATTTT.

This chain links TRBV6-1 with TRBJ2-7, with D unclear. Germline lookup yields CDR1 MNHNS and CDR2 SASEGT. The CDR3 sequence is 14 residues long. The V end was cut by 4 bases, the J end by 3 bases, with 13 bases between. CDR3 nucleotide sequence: TGTGCCAGCAGTGGGCAGGTTGTTCTCTACGAGCAGTACTTC. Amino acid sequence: CASSGQVVLYEQYF.

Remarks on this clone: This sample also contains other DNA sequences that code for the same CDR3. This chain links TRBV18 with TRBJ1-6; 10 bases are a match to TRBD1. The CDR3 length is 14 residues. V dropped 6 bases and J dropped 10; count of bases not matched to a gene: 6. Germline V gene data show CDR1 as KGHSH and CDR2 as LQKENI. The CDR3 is CASSPGTGDSPLHF. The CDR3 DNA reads TGTGCCAGCTCTCCCGGGACAGGGGACTCACCCCTCCACTTT.

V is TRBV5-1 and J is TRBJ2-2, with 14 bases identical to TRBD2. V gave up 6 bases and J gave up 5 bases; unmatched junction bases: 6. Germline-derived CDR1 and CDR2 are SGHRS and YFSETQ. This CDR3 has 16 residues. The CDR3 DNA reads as TGCGCCAGCACCGGACTAGCGGGAGGTGGTACCGGGGAGCTGTTTTTT. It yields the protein CASTGLAGGGTGELFF.

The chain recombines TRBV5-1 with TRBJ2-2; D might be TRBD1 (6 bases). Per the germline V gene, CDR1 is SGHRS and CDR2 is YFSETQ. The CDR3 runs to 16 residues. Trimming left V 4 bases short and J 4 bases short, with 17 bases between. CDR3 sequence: CASSPGHRSGTGELFF. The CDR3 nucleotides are TGCGCCAGCAGCCCGGGACATCGCTCTGGCACCGGGGAGCTGTTTTTT.

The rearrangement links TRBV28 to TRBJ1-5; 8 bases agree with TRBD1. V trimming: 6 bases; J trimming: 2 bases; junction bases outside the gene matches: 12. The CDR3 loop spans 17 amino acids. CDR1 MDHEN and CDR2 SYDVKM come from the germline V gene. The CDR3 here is CASSKDRALRGNQPQHF. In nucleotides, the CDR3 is TGTGCCAGCAGCAAGGACAGGGCGCTGAGGGGCAATCAGCCCCAGCATTTT.